The present T cell receptor (beta chain) was sequenced within a study of cytomegalovirus exposure and HLA in healthy donors. Study-level information: A previous analysis identified 100 million or so unique TCR beta sequences derived from some 170 million T cells.

60 Vbeta and 13 Jbeta primers were used in PCR. Sequencing was performed with immunoSEQ multiplex PCR; in TCRdb, only in-frame clones are kept and a portion is missing. The profile shows 150,000 to 200,000 clones, 80% of them singletons. The CDR3 runs to 14 residues. Between the trimmed V and J ends, which lost 0 bases and 8 bases, there was a span of 13 bases. The germline V gene encodes CDR1 MGHRA and CDR2 YSYEKL. This clone has just one count. This sequence joins TRBV4-1 and TRBJ1-2; D gene uncertain. The material sequenced was PBMCs. The receptor was isolated from a woman aged 25 to 45 in good health and CMV-seronegative. The CDR3 loop is CASSQEGSRPGYTF. In DNA form, the CDR3 reads TGCGCCAGCAGCCAAGAAGGGAGTCGACCCGGCTACACCTTC.